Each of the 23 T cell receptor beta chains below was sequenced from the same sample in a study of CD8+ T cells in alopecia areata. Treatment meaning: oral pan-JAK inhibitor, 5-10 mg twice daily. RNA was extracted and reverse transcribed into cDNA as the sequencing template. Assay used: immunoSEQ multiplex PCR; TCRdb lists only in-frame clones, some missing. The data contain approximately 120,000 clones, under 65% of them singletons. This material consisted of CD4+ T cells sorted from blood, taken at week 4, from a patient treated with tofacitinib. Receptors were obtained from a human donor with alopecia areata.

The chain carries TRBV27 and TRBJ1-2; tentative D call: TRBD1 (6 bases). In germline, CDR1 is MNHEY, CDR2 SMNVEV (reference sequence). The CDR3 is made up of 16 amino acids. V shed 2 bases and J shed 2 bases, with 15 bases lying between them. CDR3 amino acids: CASSLRPHRDNYGYTF. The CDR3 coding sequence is TGTGCCAGCAGTTTAAGACCACACAGGGACAACTATGGCTACACCTTC.

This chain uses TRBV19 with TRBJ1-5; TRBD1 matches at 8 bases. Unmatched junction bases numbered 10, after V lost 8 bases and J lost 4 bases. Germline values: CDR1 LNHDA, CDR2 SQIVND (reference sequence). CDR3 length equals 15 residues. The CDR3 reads CASENQGAWNQPQHF. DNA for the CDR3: TGTGCCAGTGAGAACCAGGGGGCTTGGAATCAGCCCCAGCATTTT. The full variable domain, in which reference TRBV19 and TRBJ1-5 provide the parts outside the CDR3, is DGGITQSPKYLFRKEGQNVTLSCEQNLNHDAMYWYRQDPGQGLRLIYYSQIVNDFQKGDIAEGYSVSREKKESFPLTVTSAQKNPTAFYLCASENQGAWNQPQHFGDGTRLSIL.

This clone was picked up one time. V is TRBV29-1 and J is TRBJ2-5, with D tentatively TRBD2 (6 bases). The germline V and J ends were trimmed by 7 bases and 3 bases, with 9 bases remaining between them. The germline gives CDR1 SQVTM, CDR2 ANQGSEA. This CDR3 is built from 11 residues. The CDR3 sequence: CSGDSEETQYF. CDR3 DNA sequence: TGCAGCGGGGACTCAGAAGAGACCCAGTACTTC.

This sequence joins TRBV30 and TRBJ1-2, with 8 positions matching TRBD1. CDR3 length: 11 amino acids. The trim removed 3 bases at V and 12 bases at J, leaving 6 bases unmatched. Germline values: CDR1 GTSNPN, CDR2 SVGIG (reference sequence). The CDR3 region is CAWREDREHTF. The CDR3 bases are TGTGCCTGGAGAGAGGACAGGGAACACACCTTC.

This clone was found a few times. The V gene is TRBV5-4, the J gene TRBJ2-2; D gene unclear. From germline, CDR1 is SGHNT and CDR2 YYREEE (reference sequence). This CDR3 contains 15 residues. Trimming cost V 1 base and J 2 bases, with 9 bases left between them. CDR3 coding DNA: TGTGCCAGCAGCTTGATTGACACCAACACCGGGGAGCTGTTTTTT. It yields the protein CASSLIDTNTGELFF.

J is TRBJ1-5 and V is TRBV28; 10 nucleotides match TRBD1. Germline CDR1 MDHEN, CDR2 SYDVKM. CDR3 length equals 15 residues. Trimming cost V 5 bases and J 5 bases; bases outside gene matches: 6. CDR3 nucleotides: TGTGCCAGCAGTCCCCCGGGACAGGGGTATCAGCCCCAGCATTTT. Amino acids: CASSPPGQGYQPQHF.

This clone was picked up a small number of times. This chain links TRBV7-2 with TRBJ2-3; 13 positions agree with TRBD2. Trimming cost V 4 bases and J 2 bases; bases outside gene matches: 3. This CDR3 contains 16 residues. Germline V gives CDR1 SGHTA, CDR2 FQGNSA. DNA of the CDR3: TGTGCCAGCAGCTACGGACTAGCGGGGGACACAGATACGCAGTATTTT. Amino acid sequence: CASSYGLAGDTDTQYF.

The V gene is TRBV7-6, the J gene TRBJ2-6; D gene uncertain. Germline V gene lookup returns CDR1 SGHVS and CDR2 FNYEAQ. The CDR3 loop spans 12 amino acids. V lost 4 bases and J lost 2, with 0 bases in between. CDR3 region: CASSSGANVLTF. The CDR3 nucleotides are TGTGCCAGCAGCTCTGGGGCCAACGTCCTGACTTTC.

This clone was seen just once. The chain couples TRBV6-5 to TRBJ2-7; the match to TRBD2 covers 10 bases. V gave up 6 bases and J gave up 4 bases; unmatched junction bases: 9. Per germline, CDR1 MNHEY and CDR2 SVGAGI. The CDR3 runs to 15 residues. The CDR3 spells CASSKLAGPTYEQYF. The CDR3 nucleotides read TGTGCCAGCAGCAAACTAGCGGGACCTACTTACGAGCAGTACTTC.

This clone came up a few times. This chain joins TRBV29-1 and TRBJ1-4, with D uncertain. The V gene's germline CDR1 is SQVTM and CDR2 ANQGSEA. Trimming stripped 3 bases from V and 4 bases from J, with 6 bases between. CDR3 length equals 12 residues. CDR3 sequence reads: CSVDTGNEKLFF. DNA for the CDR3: TGCAGCGTTGATACCGGTAATGAAAAACTGTTTTTT.

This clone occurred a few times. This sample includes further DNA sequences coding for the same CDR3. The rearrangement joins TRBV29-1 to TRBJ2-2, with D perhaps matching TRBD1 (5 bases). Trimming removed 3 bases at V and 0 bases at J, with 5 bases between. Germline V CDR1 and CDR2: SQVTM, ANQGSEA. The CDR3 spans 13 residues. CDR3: CSVDRANTGELFF. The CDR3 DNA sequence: TGCAGCGTTGACAGGGCGAACACCGGGGAGCTGTTTTTT.

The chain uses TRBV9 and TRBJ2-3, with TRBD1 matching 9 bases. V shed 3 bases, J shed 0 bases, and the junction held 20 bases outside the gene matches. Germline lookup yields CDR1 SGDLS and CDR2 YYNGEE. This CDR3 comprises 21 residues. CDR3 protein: CASSGARSGTGLPPSTDTQYF. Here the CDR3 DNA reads TGTGCCAGCAGCGGAGCCCGGAGCGGGACAGGGCTACCCCCTAGCACAGATACGCAGTATTTT.

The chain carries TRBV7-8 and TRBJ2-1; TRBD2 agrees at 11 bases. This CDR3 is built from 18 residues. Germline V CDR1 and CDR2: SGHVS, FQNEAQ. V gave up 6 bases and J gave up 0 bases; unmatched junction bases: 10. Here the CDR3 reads CASSRSGRATRSYNEQFF. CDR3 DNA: TGTGCCAGCAGTCGTAGCGGGAGGGCCACCCGCTCCTACAATGAGCAGTTCTTC.

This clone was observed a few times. The CDR3, as DNA: TGCAGCGTTCTATTCGACAGGGATAGTGCGACCCAGTACTTC. It yields the protein CSVLFDRDSATQYF. The chain joins TRBV29-1 to TRBJ2-5; TRBD1 matches at 7 bases. CDR1 is SQVTM and CDR2 is ANQGSEA in the germline V gene. The CDR3 contains 14 residues. V dropped 5 bases and J dropped 7; count of bases not matched to a gene: 13.

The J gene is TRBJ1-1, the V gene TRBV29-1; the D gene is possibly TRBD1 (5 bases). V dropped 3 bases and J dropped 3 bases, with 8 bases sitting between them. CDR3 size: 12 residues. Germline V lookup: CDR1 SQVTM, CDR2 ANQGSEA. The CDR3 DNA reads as TGCAGCGTTGACAGGGCGGACACTGAAGCTTTCTTT. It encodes CSVDRADTEAFF.

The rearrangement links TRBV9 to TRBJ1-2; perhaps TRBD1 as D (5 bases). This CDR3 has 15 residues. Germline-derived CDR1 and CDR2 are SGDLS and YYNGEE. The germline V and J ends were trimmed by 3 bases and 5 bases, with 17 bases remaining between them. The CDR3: CASSARRDGIYGYTF. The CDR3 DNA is TGTGCCAGCAGCGCTAGACGGGACGGCATATATGGCTACACCTTC. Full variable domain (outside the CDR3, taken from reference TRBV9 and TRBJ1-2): DSGVTQTPKHLITATGQRVTLRCSPRSGDLSVYWYQQSLDQGLQFLIQYYNGEERAKGNILERFSAQQFPDLHSELNLSSLELGDSALYFCASSARRDGIYGYTFGSGTRLTVV.

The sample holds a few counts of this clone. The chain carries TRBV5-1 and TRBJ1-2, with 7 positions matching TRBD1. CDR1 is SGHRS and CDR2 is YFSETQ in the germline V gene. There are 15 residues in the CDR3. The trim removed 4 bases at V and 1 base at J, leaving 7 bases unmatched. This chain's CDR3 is CASSPGTELNYGYTF. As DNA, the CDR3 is TGCGCCAGCAGCCCCGGGACAGAGCTTAACTATGGCTACACCTTC.

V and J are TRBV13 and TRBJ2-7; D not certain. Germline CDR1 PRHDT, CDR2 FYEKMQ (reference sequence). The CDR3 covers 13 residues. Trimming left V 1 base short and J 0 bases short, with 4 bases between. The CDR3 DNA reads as TGTGCCAGCAGCTTAGCCAACTCCTACGAGCAGTACTTC. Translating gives CASSLANSYEQYF.

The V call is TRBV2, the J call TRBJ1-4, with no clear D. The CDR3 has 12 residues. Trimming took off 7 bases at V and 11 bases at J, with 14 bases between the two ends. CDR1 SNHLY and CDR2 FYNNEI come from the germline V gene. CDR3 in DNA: TGTGCCAGCATGGTCCGATCGGGTAAACTGTTTTTT. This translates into CASMVRSGKLFF.

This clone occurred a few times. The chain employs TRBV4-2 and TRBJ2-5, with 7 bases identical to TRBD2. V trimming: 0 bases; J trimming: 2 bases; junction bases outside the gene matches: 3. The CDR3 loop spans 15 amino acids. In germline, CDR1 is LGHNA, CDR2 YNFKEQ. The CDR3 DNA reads TGTGCCAGCAGCCAAGATGGGGGGGGGCAAGAGACCCAGTACTTC. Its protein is CASSQDGGGQETQYF.

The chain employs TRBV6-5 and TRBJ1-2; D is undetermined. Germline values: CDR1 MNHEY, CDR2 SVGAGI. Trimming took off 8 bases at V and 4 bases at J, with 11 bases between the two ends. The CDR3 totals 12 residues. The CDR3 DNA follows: TGTGCCAGCGGTCCGGCGCCCTATGGCTACACCTTC. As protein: CASGPAPYGYTF.

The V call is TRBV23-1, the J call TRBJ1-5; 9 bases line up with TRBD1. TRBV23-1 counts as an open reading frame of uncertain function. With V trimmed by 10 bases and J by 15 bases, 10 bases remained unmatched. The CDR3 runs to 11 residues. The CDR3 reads CAIQKQGARHF. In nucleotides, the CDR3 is TGCGCCATACAAAAACAGGGGGCCCGGCATTTT.

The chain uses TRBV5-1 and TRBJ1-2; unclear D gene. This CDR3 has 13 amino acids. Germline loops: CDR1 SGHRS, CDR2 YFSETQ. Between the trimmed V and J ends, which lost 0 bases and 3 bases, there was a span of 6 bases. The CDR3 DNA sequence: TGCGCCAGCAGCTTGGGAAGGGACTATGGCTACACCTTC. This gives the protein CASSLGRDYGYTF.